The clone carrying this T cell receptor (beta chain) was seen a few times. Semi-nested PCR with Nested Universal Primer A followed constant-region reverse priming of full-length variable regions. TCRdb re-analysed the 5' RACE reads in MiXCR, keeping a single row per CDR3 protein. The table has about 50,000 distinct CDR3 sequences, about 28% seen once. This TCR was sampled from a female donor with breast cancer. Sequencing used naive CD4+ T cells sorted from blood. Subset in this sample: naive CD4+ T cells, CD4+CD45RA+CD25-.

The CDR3 spells CASSLGGFGAKNIQYF. CDR3 coding DNA: TGTGCCAGCAGTTTAGGAGGGTTTGGGGCCAAAAACATTCAGTACTTC. The chain links TRBV28 to TRBJ2-4; D is perhaps TRBD2 (6 bases). Deletions cut 2 bases from V and 1 base from J, with 12 bases between. Germline CDR1 reads MDHEN; CDR2 reads SYDVKM. The CDR3 loop spans 16 amino acids.